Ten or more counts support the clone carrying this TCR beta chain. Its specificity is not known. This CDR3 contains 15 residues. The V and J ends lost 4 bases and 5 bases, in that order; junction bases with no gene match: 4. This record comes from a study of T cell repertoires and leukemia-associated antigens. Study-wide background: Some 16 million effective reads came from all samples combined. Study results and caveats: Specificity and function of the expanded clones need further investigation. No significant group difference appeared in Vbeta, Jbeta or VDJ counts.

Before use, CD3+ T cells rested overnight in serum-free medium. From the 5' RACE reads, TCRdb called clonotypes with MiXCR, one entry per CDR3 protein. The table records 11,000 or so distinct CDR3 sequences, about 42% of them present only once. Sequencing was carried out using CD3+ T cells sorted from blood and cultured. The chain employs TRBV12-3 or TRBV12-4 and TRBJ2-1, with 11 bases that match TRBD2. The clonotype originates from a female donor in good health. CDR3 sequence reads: CASSSPTSGNNEQFF. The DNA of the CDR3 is TGTGCCAGCAGTTCACCGACTAGCGGGAACAATGAGCAGTTCTTC.